The clone carrying this T cell receptor beta chain was detected only a few times. These data come from a study of T-cell memory formation after mild COVID-19. V dropped 2 bases and J dropped 2 bases, with 11 bases sitting between them. Germline values: CDR1 SGHTA, CDR2 FQGTGA. CDR3 length: 15 amino acids. TCRdb redid the calling of the 5' RACE reads with MiXCR, one entry per CDR3 protein. The sample includes roughly 340,000 distinct CDR3 sequences, more than 20% seen only once; the top ten take around a fifth. This sequence originates from a young man who had mild COVID-19 (a few samples of this study predate the infection). Cell type and time point are not known. The sample was PBMCs or a T cell subset sorted from them (not recorded which). The chain couples TRBV7-3 to TRBJ2-3; D is unclear. CDR3 bases: TGTGCCAGCAGCTTATCCACAGCCCCCACAGATACGCAGTATTTT. Its translation: CASSLSTAPTDTQYF.